This TCR beta chain was obtained from a study of blood T cell repertoires in COVID-19. As for the study in general: Whether acute or convalescent, the COVID-19 samples came from the United States, Italy and Spain.

Clones were read by immunoSEQ multiplex PCR, and TCRdb kept only the in-frame ones, dropping some. The sample comprises some 200,000 clones, approximately 80% of which are singletons, and roughly a tenth rests with the top ten. The CDR3 is 12 amino acids. V was shortened by 1 base and J by 7 bases, with 10 bases between the two germline ends. Germline CDR1 and CDR2: GTSNPN and SVGIG (reference sequence). The rearrangement joins TRBV30 to TRBJ2-5; weak D call: TRBD1 (6 bases). Input material: peripheral blood. This clonotype originated in a woman over 75 with acute or convalescent COVID-19. The CDR3 region is CAWSGQGRTQYF. The CDR3, as DNA: TGTGCCTGGAGTGGCCAGGGGAGGACCCAGTACTTC.